The T cell receptor beta chain described here comes from a study of blood T cell repertoires in COVID-19. Study-level information: PBMCs, B-cell-depleted T cells, or T cells were the source of the cDNA or gDNA that made up the material.

Germline values: CDR1 MDHEN, CDR2 SYDVKM. V lost 0 bases and J lost 0, with 6 bases in between. The CDR3 has 15 residues. Profiled with immunoSEQ multiplex PCR; TCRdb holds only in-frame clones, not every one. The sample shows approximately 85,000 clones, around 91% of them seen only once. This clone was seen once. The chain employs TRBV28 and TRBJ1-3; D not certain. This clonotype originated in a woman in her forties or fifties in a cohort sampled during active COVID-19. The sequencing sample was made of peripheral blood. CDR3 amino acids: CASSLWGFSGNTIYF. Written as DNA, the CDR3 is TGTGCCAGCAGTTTATGGGGCTTCTCTGGAAACACCATATATTTT.